This TCR beta chain was captured in a study of blood T cells in healthy people across ages. The table lists this clonotype with a few counts. Next came a second PCR, run for 7 to 11 cycles, which used a sample-barcoded 5' primer along with a J-beta primer mix. TCRdb itself ran the 5' RACE reads through MiXCR, one entry per CDR3 protein. Among more than 650,000 distinct CDR3 sequences listed, roughly 24% were seen once. Unmatched junction bases numbered 18, after V lost 9 bases and J lost 3 bases. Germline-derived CDR1 and CDR2 are MNHEY and SMNVEV (reference sequence). The CDR3 has 18 residues. Separately, the same data were catalogued under a study of T cells of mothers and their children.

The sequence came from a boy aged 5-17 years in good health. This chain joins TRBV27 and TRBJ2-3, with 10 nucleotides matching TRBD1. The specimen was blood. The CDR3 sequence is CARTPVTSTGGLTDTQYF. CDR3 DNA sequence: TGTGCCAGGACCCCGGTTACCTCGACAGGGGGCCTGACAGATACGCAGTATTTT.